This is a list of T cell receptor beta chains from one sample in a study of shared clonotypes between healthy human individuals. Sequenced by immunoSEQ multiplex PCR; TCRdb stores in-frame clones only, minus some. The table has about 1,900,000 clones, about 95% seen once. Sequenced: naive CD8+ T cells sorted from blood. Source of these receptors: a man in his late teens or twenties in good health. CDR3s include the opening cysteine and the closing phenylalanine or tryptophan. D genes are given only for firm matches. Part of the rows lack a size; the others show once, few, many or a class for expanded clones.

CDR3aa: CASSLAYNEQFF
CDR3nt: TGTGCCAGCAGCTTAGCATACAATGAGCAGTTCTTC
v_gene: TRBV7-9
j_gene: TRBJ2-1
abundance: .
d_gene: .

CDR3aa: CASRSGLAGEEYF
CDR3nt: TGTGCCAGCAGATCGGGACTAGCGGGAGAGGAGTACTTC
v_gene: TRBV7-6
j_gene: TRBJ2-7
abundance: .
d_gene: TRBD2

CDR3aa: CASSMGPSYEQYF
CDR3nt: TGCGCCAGCAGCATGGGTCCGTCCTACGAGCAGTACTTC
v_gene: TRBV5-1
j_gene: TRBJ2-7
abundance: once
d_gene: .

CDR3aa: CASSYSNQREYSEQFF
CDR3nt: TGTGCCAGCAGTTACTCGAACCAGCGGGAATATAGTGAGCAGTTCTTC
v_gene: TRBV6-6
j_gene: TRBJ2-1
abundance: .
d_gene: TRBD2

CDR3aa: CASTPDRHGTYEQYF
CDR3nt: TGTGCCAGCACTCCGGACAGGCATGGAACCTACGAGCAGTACTTC
v_gene: TRBV28
j_gene: TRBJ2-7
abundance: .
d_gene: TRBD1

CDR3aa: CASSESDRAPYEQYF
CDR3nt: TGTGCCAGCAGTGAATCGGACAGGGCCCCCTACGAGCAGTACTTC
v_gene: TRBV6-1
j_gene: TRBJ2-7
abundance: .
d_gene: TRBD1

CDR3aa: CASSSQSTGSRGELFF
CDR3nt: TGTGCCAGCAGTTCTCAATCGACAGGGAGTCGCGGGGAGCTGTTTTTT
v_gene: TRBV27
j_gene: TRBJ2-2
abundance: .
d_gene: TRBD1

CDR3aa: CASSVGSSGTYEQYF
CDR3nt: TGTGCCAGCAGCGTAGGGTCTAGCGGGACCTACGAGCAGTACTTC
v_gene: TRBV9
j_gene: TRBJ2-7
abundance: .
d_gene: TRBD2

CDR3aa: CASSFSSGEHSYEQYF
CDR3nt: TGTGCCAGCAGTTTTTCGTCGGGGGAACACTCCTACGAGCAGTACTTC
v_gene: TRBV27
j_gene: TRBJ2-7
abundance: .
d_gene: .

CDR3aa: CAISESLPLYGYTF
CDR3nt: TGTGCCATCAGTGAGTCGCTACCCCTCTATGGCTACACCTTC
v_gene: TRBV10-3
j_gene: TRBJ1-2
abundance: .
d_gene: .

CDR3aa: CASSLSAGRTRYEQYF
CDR3nt: TGTGCCAGCAGCTTATCTGCGGGCCGGACACGCTACGAGCAGTACTTC
v_gene: TRBV7-9
j_gene: TRBJ2-7
abundance: .
d_gene: .

CDR3aa: CASSGYAGTDTQYF
CDR3nt: TGCGCCAGCAGCGGGTACGCAGGCACAGATACGCAGTATTTT
v_gene: TRBV5-1
j_gene: TRBJ2-3
abundance: .
d_gene: .

CDR3aa: CASSLWSGGSQETQYF
CDR3nt: TGCGCCAGCAGCTTGTGGAGCGGGGGGTCCCAAGAGACCCAGTACTTC
v_gene: TRBV5-1
j_gene: TRBJ2-5
abundance: once
d_gene: TRBD2

CDR3aa: CASSLSGPTDTQYF
CDR3nt: TGTGCCAGCAGTTTATCTGGCCCCACAGATACGCAGTATTTT
v_gene: TRBV28
j_gene: TRBJ2-3
abundance: .
d_gene: .

CDR3aa: CASSQDRSSSGNTIYF
CDR3nt: TGCGCCAGCAGCCAAGACAGATCCAGCTCTGGAAACACCATATATTTT
v_gene: TRBV4-1
j_gene: TRBJ1-3
abundance: .
d_gene: .

CDR3aa: CASSRQGQGWNQETQYF
CDR3nt: TGTGCCAGCAGCCGGCAGGGGCAGGGTTGGAACCAAGAGACCCAGTACTTC
v_gene: TRBV5-6
j_gene: TRBJ2-5
abundance: .
d_gene: .

CDR3aa: CASSARPGQGDTEAFF
CDR3nt: TGTGCCAGCAGCGCACGTCCGGGACAGGGGGACACTGAAGCTTTCTTT
v_gene: TRBV9
j_gene: TRBJ1-1
abundance: .
d_gene: TRBD1

CDR3aa: CAWSYLVNEQFF
CDR3nt: TGTGCCTGGAGCTACCTAGTAAATGAGCAGTTCTTC
v_gene: TRBV30
j_gene: TRBJ2-1
abundance: .
d_gene: .

CDR3aa: CASSESPAYEQYF
CDR3nt: TGTGCCAGCAGTGAAAGTCCTGCGTACGAGCAGTACTTC
v_gene: TRBV6-1
j_gene: TRBJ2-7
abundance: .
d_gene: .

CDR3aa: CASSSPDRDYNEQFF
CDR3nt: TGTGCCAGCAGCTCCCCGGACAGGGATTACAATGAGCAGTTCTTC
v_gene: TRBV5-4
j_gene: TRBJ2-1
abundance: .
d_gene: TRBD1

CDR3aa: CASSSGERQPQHF
CDR3nt: TGTGCCAGCAGCTCAGGGGAGCGTCAGCCCCAGCATTTT
v_gene: TRBV11-1
j_gene: TRBJ1-5
abundance: .
d_gene: .

CDR3aa: CACWGTYGYTF
CDR3nt: TGTGCCTGTTGGGGGACCTATGGCTACACCTTC
v_gene: TRBV30
j_gene: TRBJ1-2
abundance: .
d_gene: .